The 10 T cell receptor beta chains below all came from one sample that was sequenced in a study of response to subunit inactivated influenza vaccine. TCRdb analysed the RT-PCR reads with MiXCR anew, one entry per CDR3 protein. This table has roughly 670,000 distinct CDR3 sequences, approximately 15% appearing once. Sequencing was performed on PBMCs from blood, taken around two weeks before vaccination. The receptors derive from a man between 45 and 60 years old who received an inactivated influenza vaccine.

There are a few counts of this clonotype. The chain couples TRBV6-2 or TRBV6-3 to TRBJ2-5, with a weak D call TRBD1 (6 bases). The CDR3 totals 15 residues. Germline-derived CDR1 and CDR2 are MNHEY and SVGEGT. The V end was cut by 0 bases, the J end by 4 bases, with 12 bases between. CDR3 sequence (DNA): TGTGCCAGCAGTTACTCCAGGGGACGCAGAGAGACCCAGTACTTC. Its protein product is CASSYSRGRRETQYF.

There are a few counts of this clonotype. In nucleotides, the CDR3 is TGCGCCAGCAGCTTGTATGGGGACCTCTACAATGAGCAGTTCTTC. Protein product: CASSLYGDLYNEQFF. This chain joins TRBV5-1 and TRBJ2-1; possibly TRBD1 or TRBD2 for D (5 bases each). V dropped 1 base and J dropped 3 bases, with 11 bases sitting between them. The CDR3 loop spans 15 amino acids. CDR1 and CDR2 (germline): SGHRS, YFSETQ.

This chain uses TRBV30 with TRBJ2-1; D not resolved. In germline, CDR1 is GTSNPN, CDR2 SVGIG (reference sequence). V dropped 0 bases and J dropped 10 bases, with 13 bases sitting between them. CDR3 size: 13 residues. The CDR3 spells CAWSVFSGREQFF. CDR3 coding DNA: TGTGCCTGGAGTGTATTTTCGGGCAGAGAGCAGTTCTTC.

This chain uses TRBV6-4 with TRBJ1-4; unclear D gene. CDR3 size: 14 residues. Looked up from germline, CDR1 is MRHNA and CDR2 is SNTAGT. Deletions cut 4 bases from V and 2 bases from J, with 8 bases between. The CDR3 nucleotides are TGTGCCAGCAGTGCCCCCGGGACTAATGAAAAACTGTTTTTT. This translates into CASSAPGTNEKLFF.

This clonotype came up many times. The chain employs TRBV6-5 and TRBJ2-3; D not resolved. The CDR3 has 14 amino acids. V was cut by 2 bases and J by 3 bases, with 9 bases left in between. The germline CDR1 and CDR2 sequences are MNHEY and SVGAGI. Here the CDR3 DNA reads TGTGCCAGCAGTTACACCGTAGGAACAGATACGCAGTATTTT. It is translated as CASSYTVGTDTQYF.

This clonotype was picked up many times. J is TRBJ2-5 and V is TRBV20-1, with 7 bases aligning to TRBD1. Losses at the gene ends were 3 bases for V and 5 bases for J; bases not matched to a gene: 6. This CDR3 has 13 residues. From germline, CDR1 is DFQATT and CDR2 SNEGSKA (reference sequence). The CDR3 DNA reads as TGCAGTGCTAGGGAGACAGGGCGGGAGACCCAGTACTTC. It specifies CSARETGRETQYF.

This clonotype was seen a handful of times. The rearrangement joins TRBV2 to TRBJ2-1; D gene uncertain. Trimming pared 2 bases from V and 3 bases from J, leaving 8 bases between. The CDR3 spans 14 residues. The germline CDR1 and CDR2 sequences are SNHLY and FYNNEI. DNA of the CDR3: TGTGCCAGCAGTGAAAGTGGCGGCTACAATGAGCAGTTCTTC. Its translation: CASSESGGYNEQFF.

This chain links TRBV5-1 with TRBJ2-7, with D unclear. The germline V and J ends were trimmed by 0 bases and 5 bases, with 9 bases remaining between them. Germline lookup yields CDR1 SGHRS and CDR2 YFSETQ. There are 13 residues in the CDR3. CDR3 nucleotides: TGCGCCAGCAGCTTGGTGCCAGTCGACGAGCAGTACTTC. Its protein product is CASSLVPVDEQYF.

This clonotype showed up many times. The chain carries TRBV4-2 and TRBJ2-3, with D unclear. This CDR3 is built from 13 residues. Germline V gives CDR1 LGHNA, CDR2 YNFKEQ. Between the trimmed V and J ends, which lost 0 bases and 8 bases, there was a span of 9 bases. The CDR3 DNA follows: TGTGCCAGCAGCCAAGATGACGGCACTACGCAGTATTTT. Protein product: CASSQDDGTTQYF.

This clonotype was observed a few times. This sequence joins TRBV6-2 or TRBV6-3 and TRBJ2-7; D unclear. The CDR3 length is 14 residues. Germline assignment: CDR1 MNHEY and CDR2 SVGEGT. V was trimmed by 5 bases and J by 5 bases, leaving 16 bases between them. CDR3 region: CASSPPRRRDEQYF. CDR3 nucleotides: TGTGCCAGCAGTCCTCCGAGGCGGCGCGACGAGCAGTACTTC.